One sample yielded the 24 T cell receptor beta chains listed below, sequenced in a study of T cells in narcolepsy. Sequencing used immunoSEQ multiplex PCR; TCRdb keeps in-frame clones, though not all of them. The data hold around 18,000 clones, with about nine tenths observed a single time. The sample was memory (CD45RA-) CD4+ T cells from blood. These receptors came from a human donor in good health.

The chain carries TRBV7-2 and TRBJ1-5; D perhaps matches TRBD1 (5 bases). The germline CDR1 and CDR2 sequences are SGHTA and FQGNSA. This CDR3 has 14 amino acids. Trimming left V 5 bases short and J 7 bases short, with 15 bases between. CDR3: CASSQDSPGQPQHF. CDR3 in DNA: TGTGCCAGCAGCCAAGACAGCCCCGGACAGCCCCAGCATTTT.

The genes are TRBV7-2 and TRBJ1-2; 8 nucleotides agree with TRBD1. J gave up 0 bases and V 4 bases, and 10 bases lay outside the gene matches. CDR1 and CDR2 from the germline V gene are SGHTA and FQGNSA. CDR3 length: 17 amino acids. The CDR3: CASSSRTGTGTNYGYTF. The DNA of the CDR3 is TGTGCCAGCAGCTCTCGGACAGGGACGGGAACTAACTATGGCTACACCTTC.

In its sample, this clone was seen once. CDR3 nucleotides: TGCGCCAGCAGTGAAAGGGGGTCCACAGATACGCAGTATTTT. Translating it yields CASSERGSTDTQYF. This chain connects TRBV10-1 to TRBJ2-3, with a possible D match to TRBD1 (6 bases). V was shortened by 3 bases and J by 2 bases, with 9 bases between the two germline ends. This CDR3 is 14 amino acids long. Germline values: CDR1 WNHNN, CDR2 SYGVQD (reference sequence).

J is TRBJ2-7 and V is TRBV18; no clear D. Deletions cut 5 bases from V and 3 bases from J, with 20 bases between. CDR3 length: 16 amino acids. Per the germline V gene, CDR1 is KGHSH and CDR2 is LQKENI. CDR3 loop: CASSSRISGPFYEQYF. The CDR3 DNA reads as TGTGCCAGCTCATCTCGGATCAGTGGGCCTTTCTACGAGCAGTACTTC.

V is TRBV19 and J is TRBJ2-7; 11 positions agree with TRBD2. Germline V CDR1 and CDR2: LNHDA, SQIVND (reference sequence). Trimming took 4 bases from V and 6 from J; bases not matched to a gene: 2. The CDR3 length is 13 residues. As DNA, the CDR3 is TGTGCCAGTAGTAGGGGGACTAGCGGCGAGCAGTACTTC. This codes for CASSRGTSGEQYF. The whole variable domain, filled in from reference TRBV19 and TRBJ2-7, reads DGGITQSPKYLFRKEGQNVTLSCEQNLNHDAMYWYRQDPGQGLRLIYYSQIVNDFQKGDIAEGYSVSREKKESFPLTVTSAQKNPTAFYLCASSRGTSGEQYFGPGTRLTVT.

The rearrangement joins TRBV15 to TRBJ2-7; 11 nucleotides align to TRBD2. The length of the CDR3 is 15 residues. V shed 1 base, J shed 2 bases, and the junction held 1 base outside the gene matches. The germline CDR1 and CDR2 sequences are LNHNV and YYDKDF (reference sequence). The CDR3 DNA follows: TGTGCCACCAGCAGAGTAGCGGGGGGGCCCTACGAGCAGTACTTC. Protein: CATSRVAGGPYEQYF. Drawing the rest from reference TRBV15 and TRBJ2-7, the complete variable domain is DAMVIQNPRYQVTQFGKPVTLSCSQTLNHNVMYWYQQKSSQAPKLLFHYYDKDFNNEADTPDNFQSRRPNTSFCFLDIRSPGLGDTAMYLCATSRVAGGPYEQYFGPGTRLTVT.

The chain is built from TRBV4-1 and TRBJ1-2; no reliable D call. Germline loops: CDR1 MGHRA, CDR2 YSYEKL. This CDR3 is 16 amino acids long. Trimming pared 0 bases from V and 3 bases from J, leaving 14 bases between. The CDR3 sequence is CASSQDYGRLDYGYTF. The CDR3 nucleotides are TGCGCCAGCAGCCAAGACTATGGCCGATTGGACTATGGCTACACCTTC.

This chain connects TRBV30 to TRBJ1-3; D perhaps matches TRBD1 (5 bases). Germline loops: CDR1 GTSNPN, CDR2 SVGIG (reference sequence). The V end lost 4 bases, the J end lost 2 bases, and 15 bases lay between the germline ends. This CDR3 spans 15 amino acids. CDR3 residues: CAWMGQGIAGNTIYF. CDR3 in DNA: TGTGCCTGGATGGGCCAGGGTATAGCTGGAAACACCATATATTTT.

The rearrangement joins TRBV5-1 to TRBJ1-6; D possibly corresponds to TRBD1 (5 bases). The CDR3 is 16 residues long. Germline V CDR1 and CDR2: SGHRS, YFSETQ. Trimming shortened V by 0 bases and J by 8 bases, and 15 bases separated the two germline ends. DNA of the CDR3: TGCGCCAGCAGCTTGGATTTGGGGAGGGGCGATTCACCCCTCCACTTT. Protein product: CASSLDLGRGDSPLHF.

The chain combines TRBV18 with TRBJ1-6; D not resolved. The V and J ends lost 3 bases and 10 bases respectively, with 16 bases between them. This CDR3 has 15 amino acids. The germline gives CDR1 KGHSH, CDR2 LQKENI. CDR3 coding DNA: TGTGCCAGCTCACCGTCGGGCCGAGAACGATCACCCCTCCACTTT. Translated: CASSPSGRERSPLHF.

The chain uses TRBV6-1 and TRBJ2-2; D may be TRBD2 (6 bases). The V end lost 6 bases, the J end lost 7 bases, and 12 bases lay between the germline ends. Germline CDR1 reads MNHNS; CDR2 reads SASEGT. The CDR3 covers 13 residues. The CDR3 DNA reads TGTGCCAGCAGCGAACGGGAGTACGGGGAGCTGTTTTTT. Its translation: CASSEREYGELFF.

The V gene is TRBV28, the J gene TRBJ1-2; 7 bases are a match to TRBD1. Trimming removed 5 bases from V and 0 bases from J; junction bases left unmatched: 6. The CDR3 is 15 residues long. CDR1 is MDHEN, CDR2 SYDVKM, per germline. CDR3 nucleotides: TGTGCCAGCAGTAAAGCCGGGACAGCTAACTATGGCTACACCTTC. This translates into CASSKAGTANYGYTF.

V usage is TRBV25-1 and J usage is TRBJ2-7; D is perhaps TRBD1 (6 bases). V was shortened by 10 bases and J by 0 bases, with 25 bases between the two germline ends. Germline V lookup: CDR1 MGHDK, CDR2 SYGVNS. This CDR3 comprises 17 residues. Written as DNA, the CDR3 is TGTGCCATCCGCATGGGGACCAGGGGATTTAGCTCCTACGAGCAGTACTTC. It encodes CAIRMGTRGFSSYEQYF.

The rearrangement joins TRBV27 to TRBJ1-2; TRBD1 is a possible D gene (5 bases). The CDR3 length is 14 residues. CDR1 and CDR2 from the germline V gene are MNHEY and SMNVEV (reference sequence). Trimming left V 2 bases short and J 4 bases short, with 11 bases between. CDR3 region: CASSLRAGIYGYTF. The DNA of the CDR3 is TGTGCCAGCAGTTTAAGGGCAGGGATCTATGGCTACACCTTC.

This chain uses TRBV5-4 with TRBJ1-3, with 12 nucleotides matching TRBD1. The CDR3 sequence is 18 residues long. Germline V gene sequence: CDR1 SGHNT, CDR2 YYREEE (reference sequence). J was trimmed by 3 bases and V by 0 bases; bases with no gene match: 7. CDR3 residues: CASSLVPGQGAGGNTIYF. The CDR3 coding sequence is TGTGCCAGCAGCTTGGTTCCGGGACAGGGGGCGGGTGGAAACACCATATATTTT.

This chain connects TRBV28 to TRBJ2-2; D might be TRBD1 (5 bases). The germline CDR1 and CDR2 sequences are MDHEN and SYDVKM. The CDR3 extends over 16 amino acids. V lost 5 bases to trimming and J lost 2 bases, with 15 bases between them. Here the CDR3 reads CASSQSSQGNTGELFF. The CDR3 bases are TGTGCCAGCAGTCAATCATCCCAGGGTAACACCGGGGAGCTGTTTTTT. Drawing the rest from reference TRBV28 and TRBJ2-2, the complete variable domain is DVKVTQSSRYLVKRTGEKVFLECVQDMDHENMFWYRQDPGLGLRLIYFSYDVKMKEKGDIPEGYSVSREKKERFSLILESASTNQTSMYLCASSQSSQGNTGELFFGEGSRLTVL.

The J gene is TRBJ1-5, the V gene TRBV21-1; TRBD1 was called by the table and not checked on the DNA. TRBV21-1 is annotated as a pseudogene. There are 13 residues in the CDR3. The CDR3 spells CASRQGAKQPQHF. The CDR3 DNA sequence: TGTGCCAGCAGACAGGGGGCCAAACAGCCCCAGCATTTT.

V gene TRBV2 combines with J gene TRBJ1-6, with no clear D. This CDR3 has 14 amino acids. V lost 6 bases, J lost 4 bases, and 10 bases lay in between. The germline gives CDR1 SNHLY, CDR2 FYNNEI. For the CDR3, the DNA is TGTGCCAGCAGGAAGCAAGGATATAATTCACCCCTCCACTTT. Its protein is CASRKQGYNSPLHF.

A single count supports this clone. Other DNA sequences in this specimen translate into the identical CDR3. DNA of the CDR3: TGCAGCGCCATCCCACAGGGGGCAGCTAATGAAAAACTGTTTTTT. It codes for CSAIPQGAANEKLFF. The V gene is TRBV29-1, the J gene TRBJ1-4; TRBD1 matches 9 bases. Germline assignment: CDR1 SQVTM and CDR2 ANQGSEA. The CDR3 runs 15 residues. V lost 7 bases and J lost 3; bases outside the gene matches: 9.

The chain links TRBV6-1 to TRBJ1-5; D may be TRBD1 (5 bases). The CDR3 loop spans 14 amino acids. CDR1 and CDR2 (germline): MNHNS, SASEGT. V shed 2 bases and J shed 4 bases, with 9 bases lying between them. CDR3 sequence reads: CASSEWGGNQPQHF. The CDR3 bases are TGTGCCAGCAGTGAATGGGGGGGGAATCAGCCCCAGCATTTT.

J is TRBJ2-7 and V is TRBV5-1; 9 bases are a match to TRBD1. Unmatched junction bases numbered 7, after V lost 6 bases and J lost 6 bases. Per the germline V gene, CDR1 is SGHRS and CDR2 is YFSETQ. The CDR3 contains 13 residues. The DNA for the CDR3 is TGCGCCAGCAACCCGGGACAGGGCATCGAGCAGTACTTC. Translation: CASNPGQGIEQYF. Together with reference TRBV5-1 and TRBJ2-7, the CDR3 gives the full variable domain: KAGVTQTPRYLIKTRGQQVTLSCSPISGHRSVSWYQQTPGQGLQFLFEYFSETQRNKGNFPGRFSGRQFSNSRSEMNVSTLELGDSALYLCASNPGQGIEQYFGPGTRLTVT.

V usage is TRBV6-5 and J usage is TRBJ2-7; weak D call: TRBD2 (6 bases). V lost 7 bases and J 1 base, leaving 17 bases between the germline ends. From germline, CDR1 is MNHEY and CDR2 SVGAGI. The CDR3 covers 15 residues. CDR3 amino acids: CASKGEGRKSYEQYF. The CDR3 region has the DNA TGTGCCAGCAAAGGCGAGGGGAGGAAATCCTACGAGCAGTACTTC.

The CDR3 DNA follows: TGTGCCTGGAGGGGGACAGGGGGCGTTTTGAGGGAGCAGTACTTC. It encodes CAWRGTGGVLREQYF. The V and J genes are TRBV30 and TRBJ2-7, with TRBD1 identical over 12 bases. The V gene end was trimmed by 3 bases and the J gene end by 7 bases; junction bases not matched to a gene: 10. The V gene's germline CDR1 is GTSNPN and CDR2 SVGIG (reference sequence). This CDR3 comprises 15 residues.

The chain uses TRBV9 and TRBJ2-5, with 8 bases fitting TRBD1. The germline V gene has CDR1 SGDLS and CDR2 YYNGEE. CDR3 size: 15 residues. The junction had 4 bases not matched to a gene; V was cut back by 0 bases and J by 3 bases. The CDR3 DNA is TGTGCCAGCAGCGTAGCTCCAGGGGGCGAAGAGACCCAGTACTTC. As protein: CASSVAPGGEETQYF.